A single sample is the source of the 8 T cell receptor beta chains below, sequenced in a study of cytomegalovirus exposure and HLA in healthy donors. Vbeta (60) and Jbeta (13) primers were used in the PCR. Measured with immunoSEQ multiplex PCR; TCRdb has only the in-frame clones, and not every one. Reported are 95,000 to 150,000 clones; the ten largest clones contain roughly 4%. Specimen: PBMCs. These receptors originate from a man between 18 and 35 years old in good health and CMV-seronegative.

The CDR3 coding sequence is TGTGCCAGCAGTCGCGGGACAGGGGGAACTGAAGCTTTCTTT. Protein product: CASSRGTGGTEAFF. This chain connects TRBV27 to TRBJ1-1; 11 positions agree with TRBD1. The CDR3 is 14 residues long. Germline lookup yields CDR1 MNHEY and CDR2 SMNVEV (reference sequence). With 5 bases clipped from V and 5 bases from J, the junction kept 4 bases outside the gene matches.

The chain links TRBV2 to TRBJ2-1; TRBD1 matches 9 bases. This CDR3 has 16 amino acids. Unmatched junction bases numbered 11, after V lost 6 bases and J lost 5 bases. Germline lookup yields CDR1 SNHLY and CDR2 FYNNEI. The CDR3 bases are TGTGCCAGCAGGACAGGGGGGATCCTTATCGACAATGAGCAGTTCTTC. Translated: CASRTGGILIDNEQFF. The whole variable domain, remainder taken from reference TRBV2 and TRBJ2-1, is EPEVTQTPSHQVTQMGQEVILRCVPISNHLYFYWYRQILGQKVEFLVSFYNNEISEKSEIFDDQFSVERPDGSNFTLKIRSTKLEDSAMYFCASRTGGILIDNEQFFGPGTRLTVL.

This chain links TRBV14 with TRBJ2-7; TRBD2 aligns across 7 bases. V shed 4 bases and J 3 bases; nucleotides not matched to a gene: 9. Germline-derived CDR1 and CDR2 are SGHDN and FVKESK. The CDR3 contains 15 residues. The CDR3 loop reads CASSRRSGNLYEQYF. In DNA, the CDR3 is TGTGCCAGCAGCCGTCGCAGCGGGAATCTCTACGAGCAGTACTTC.

The chain has TRBV9 and TRBJ1-2, with 10 bases lining up with TRBD1. V gave up 2 bases and J gave up 5 bases; unmatched junction bases: 12. There are 17 residues in the CDR3. Germline CDR1 SGDLS, CDR2 YYNGEE. CDR3 amino acids: CASSVSPLGDRGYGYTF. DNA of the CDR3: TGTGCCAGCAGCGTTTCTCCCCTGGGGGACAGGGGATATGGCTACACCTTC.

The CDR3 bases are TGTGCCAGCAGCTTAGTGTGGGGGAGGGCGAACACCGGGGAGCTGTTTTTT. This gives the protein CASSLVWGRANTGELFF. This chain connects TRBV11-2 to TRBJ2-2; TRBD2 matches 7 bases. CDR3 length: 17 amino acids. V gave up 1 base and J gave up 0 bases; unmatched junction bases: 5. Looked up from germline, CDR1 is SGHAT and CDR2 is FQNNGV.

This chain links TRBV29-1 with TRBJ1-1; unclear D gene. The CDR3 extends over 12 amino acids. Per germline, CDR1 SQVTM and CDR2 ANQGSEA. Trimming stripped 3 bases from V and 4 bases from J, with 9 bases between. The CDR3 nucleotides are TGCAGCGTTGAGGGAGGAATCACTGAAGCTTTCTTT. This encodes CSVEGGITEAFF.

The CDR3 DNA sequence: TGTGCCAGCAGTGAACTAGCGGGGGGGCCAGATACGCAGTATTTT. It translates to CASSELAGGPDTQYF. V is TRBV6-4 and J is TRBJ2-3; 13 positions match TRBD2. V gave up 3 bases and J gave up 4 bases; unmatched junction bases: 1. The CDR3 is 15 amino acids. Germline CDR1 and CDR2: MRHNA and SNTAGT.

The chain links TRBV6-5 to TRBJ2-7; 10 nucleotides match TRBD1. The CDR3 covers 14 residues. CDR1 MNHEY and CDR2 SVGAGI come from the germline V gene. Trimming at V came to 5 bases and at J to 4 bases, leaving 5 bases not matched to a gene. The CDR3 sequence: CASSRRQGAYEQYF. The CDR3 nucleotides are TGTGCCAGCAGTCGTAGACAGGGGGCTTACGAGCAGTACTTC.